The clone carrying this T cell receptor (beta chain) was seen only a few times. Its antigen is unknown. The CDR3 totals 15 residues. V lost 3 bases and J lost 2, with 12 bases in between. The germline V gene has CDR1 SGHRS and CDR2 YFSETQ. These data belong to a study of CD8+CD57+ T cells in acquired aplastic anemia. Study-wide results and caveats: A set of 25 to 30 CD8+ CDR3 sequences was shared between patients and controls, and these sequences appeared highly expressed in patients.

Patients who underwent sequencing had shown CD8+CD57+ cell expansion by flow cytometry. The study profiled TCR beta VDJ and CDR3 using genomic DNA as template. TCRdb called the reads again in MiXCR, with one record for every CDR3 protein. The profile shows hundreds of thousands of distinct CDR3 sequences, under 40% of them singletons. V is TRBV5-1 and J is TRBJ1-3; TRBD1 might be the D (5 bases). This clonotype originated in a human donor with aplastic anemia. The sample was sorted CD4+, CD8+, or CD8+CD57+ T cells (not recorded which) from PBMCs. CDR3 bases: TGCGCCAGCAGCTCGGGACGGGGGGCTGGAAACACCATATATTTT. Translation: CASSSGRGAGNTIYF.